This T cell receptor (beta chain) was sequenced during a study of blood T cell repertoires in COVID-19. Study details: Collection of acute and convalescent COVID-19 samples took place in the United States, Italy and Spain. T cells, B-cell-depleted T cells, or PBMCs supplied cDNA or gDNA.

Per the study methods: Quantification of nucleated cells was approximated via reference gene primer amplification. Data came from immunoSEQ multiplex PCR; TCRdb stores just in-frame clones and leaves some out. From that table come the V and J calls and clone size; the DNA was used to work out D and trimming. The sample carries roughly 260,000 clones, 86% recorded once. CDR3 length: 13 amino acids. Germline V gives CDR1 MNHEY, CDR2 SVGEGT. Trimming stripped 2 bases from V and 5 bases from J, with 9 bases between. The sample comprised peripheral blood. The source of this sequence is a man aged 35 to 55 who had recovered from COVID-19. This sequence joins TRBV6-2 or TRBV6-3 and TRBJ2-5; D uncertain. CDR3 protein: CASSYGGLETQYF. DNA for the CDR3: TGTGCCAGCAGTTACGGCGGATTGGAGACCCAGTACTTC.